Below, 19 T cell receptor beta chains from the same sample are listed, as sequenced in a study of cytomegalovirus exposure and HLA in healthy donors. Use of 60 Vbeta and 13 Jbeta primers characterized the PCR. Measured with immunoSEQ multiplex PCR; TCRdb has only the in-frame clones, and not every one. The sample lists approximately 190,000 clones, over 80% occurring once. Sequencing was performed on PBMCs. These receptors were obtained from a man between 35 and 55 years old in good health and CMV-seropositive.

The chain combines TRBV11-2 with TRBJ2-1; 8 nucleotides align to TRBD2. J was trimmed by 3 bases and V by 5 bases; bases with no gene match: 3. The CDR3 covers 14 residues. Germline V gene lookup returns CDR1 SGHAT and CDR2 FQNNGV. In nucleotides, the CDR3 is TGTGCCAGCAGCCCAACTAGCGGCTACAATGAGCAGTTCTTC. This translates into CASSPTSGYNEQFF. The full variable domain, rest sourced from reference TRBV11-2 and TRBJ2-1, is EAGVAQSPRYKIIEKRQSVAFWCNPISGHATLYWYQQILGQGPKLLIQFQNNGVVDDSQLPKDRFSAERLKGVDSTLKIQPAKLEDSAVYLCASSPTSGYNEQFFGPGTRLTVL.

CDR3 loop: CASSLFQGQTEAFF. CDR3 sequence (DNA): TGTGCCAGCAGCTTATTTCAGGGACAAACTGAAGCTTTCTTT. The gene calls are TRBV7-2 and TRBJ1-1, with a tentative D call TRBD1 (6 bases). This CDR3 contains 14 residues. V lost 2 bases, J lost 5 bases, and 12 bases lay in between. Per germline, CDR1 SGHTA and CDR2 FQGNSA.

The chain combines TRBV5-1 with TRBJ2-5; no reliable D call. The CDR3 is 15 amino acids. The germline V gene encodes CDR1 SGHRS and CDR2 YFSETQ. V shed 0 bases and J shed 2 bases, with 11 bases lying between them. The CDR3 nucleotides read TGCGCCAGCAGCTTGGCCCGGGTCATACAAGAGACCCAGTACTTC. Translating gives CASSLARVIQETQYF.

This chain connects TRBV30 to TRBJ1-4; D ambiguous. The CDR3 is 13 residues long. V was shortened by 0 bases and J by 6 bases, with 8 bases between the two germline ends. Germline V CDR1 and CDR2: GTSNPN, SVGIG (reference sequence). CDR3 in DNA: TGTGCCTGGAGTGTCCGGTTGGATGAAAAACTGTTTTTT. Protein: CAWSVRLDEKLFF. The whole variable domain, filled in from reference TRBV30 and TRBJ1-4, reads SQTIHQWPATLVQPVGSPLSLECTVEGTSNPNLYWYRQAAGRGLQLLFYSVGIGQISSEVPQNLSASRPQDRQFILSSKKLLLSDSGFYLCAWSVRLDEKLFFGSGTQLSVL.

The chain recombines TRBV5-6 with TRBJ1-5; 7 bases are shared with TRBD1. Germline V gene lookup returns CDR1 SGHDT and CDR2 YYEEEE. The V segment lost 6 bases and the J segment 3 bases; nucleotides outside the gene matches: 6. The CDR3 length is 14 residues. This CDR3 is CASTRQGYNQPQHF. CDR3 DNA: TGTGCCAGCACCCGACAGGGCTACAATCAGCCCCAGCATTTT.

The chain combines TRBV9 with TRBJ1-4; 9 bases are a match to TRBD1. There are 15 residues in the CDR3. The germline V gene encodes CDR1 SGDLS and CDR2 YYNGEE. The junction had 3 bases not matched to a gene; V was cut back by 3 bases and J by 3 bases. CDR3 DNA sequence: TGTGCCAGCAGCGCCACAGGGGGCCCTAATGAAAAACTGTTTTTT. Translating it yields CASSATGGPNEKLFF. The whole variable domain, remainder taken from reference TRBV9 and TRBJ1-4, is DSGVTQTPKHLITATGQRVTLRCSPRSGDLSVYWYQQSLDQGLQFLIQYYNGEERAKGNILERFSAQQFPDLHSELNLSSLELGDSALYFCASSATGGPNEKLFFGSGTQLSVL.

The CDR3 sequence is CASTSPGGFGGYTF. The DNA of the CDR3 is TGTGCCAGCACTTCCCCCGGGGGTTTTGGTGGCTACACCTTC. The chain uses TRBV27 and TRBJ1-2; D is possibly TRBD1 (5 bases). Trimming took off 7 bases at V and 7 bases at J, with 19 bases between the two ends. Germline CDR1 is MNHEY and CDR2 is SMNVEV (reference sequence). This CDR3 has 14 amino acids.

On this clone: A much larger clonotype is one base distant, so this may be a read error. This chain uses TRBV6-4 with TRBJ2-3, with 9 nucleotides matching TRBD2. The CDR3 runs to 15 residues. V gave up 3 bases and J gave up 1 base; unmatched junction bases: 2. Germline V gene lookup returns CDR1 MRHNA and CDR2 SNTAGT. This CDR3 is CASSEIAGGTDTQYF. The DNA for the CDR3 is TGTGCCAGCAGTGAAATAGCGGGGGGCACAGATACGCAGTATTTT.

This chain connects TRBV19 to TRBJ1-1, with a tentative D call TRBD1 (5 bases). CDR1 is LNHDA and CDR2 is SQIVND in the germline V gene (reference sequence). The CDR3 contains 14 residues. Trimming removed 3 bases from V and 5 bases from J, with 13 bases in between. CDR3 in DNA: TGTGCCAGTAGTATCCCCCTCGGGGGGACTGAAGCTTTCTTT. Translated, it gives CASSIPLGGTEAFF. Looking up the rest from reference TRBV19 and TRBJ1-1 gives the full variable domain: DGGITQSPKYLFRKEGQNVTLSCEQNLNHDAMYWYRQDPGQGLRLIYYSQIVNDFQKGDIAEGYSVSREKKESFPLTVTSAQKNPTAFYLCASSIPLGGTEAFFGQGTRLTVV.

The rearrangement links TRBV15 to TRBJ1-5; D call uncertain. The CDR3 extends over 12 amino acids. Trimming stripped 0 bases from V and 11 bases from J, with 8 bases between. Germline values: CDR1 LNHNV, CDR2 YYDKDF (reference sequence). In nucleotides, the CDR3 is TGTGCCACCAGCAGAGATGTGAGGTCCCAGCATTTT. This translates into CATSRDVRSQHF.

The chain recombines TRBV29-1 with TRBJ1-4; the match to TRBD1 covers 8 bases. V dropped 4 bases and J dropped 10; count of bases not matched to a gene: 5. Germline V CDR1 and CDR2: SQVTM, ANQGSEA. The CDR3 runs 12 residues. The CDR3: CSVAGGAGKLFF. Here the CDR3 DNA reads TGCAGCGTTGCAGGGGGCGCGGGAAAACTGTTTTTT.

The chain is built from TRBV5-8 and TRBJ2-3; D is unclear. Trimming took off 2 bases at V and 2 bases at J, with 9 bases between the two ends. The CDR3 sequence is 14 residues long. Germline V gene sequence: CDR1 SGHTS, CDR2 YDEGEE. The CDR3 bases are TGTGCCAGCAGCTTTTGGGCAACCACAGATACGCAGTATTTT. It is translated as CASSFWATTDTQYF. Supplemented by reference TRBV5-8 and TRBJ2-3, the full variable domain reads EAGVTQSPTHLIKTRGQQATLRCSPISGHTSVYWYQQALGLGLQFLLWYDEGEERNRGNFPPRFSGRQFPNYSSELNVNALELEDSALYLCASSFWATTDTQYFGPGTRLTVL.

This clone was seen a single time. V and J are TRBV7-2 and TRBJ2-7; 9 bases are shared with TRBD2. Germline V gene data show CDR1 as SGHTA and CDR2 as FQGNSA. The CDR3 consists of 15 residues. Trimming cost V 3 bases and J 4 bases; bases outside gene matches: 7. CDR3 sequence: CASSFSGGTTYEQYF. The CDR3 DNA sequence: TGTGCCAGCAGCTTTAGCGGGGGTACAACTTACGAGCAGTACTTC.

The chain has TRBV5-4 and TRBJ1-6; the match to TRBD1 covers 7 bases. V trimming: 5 bases; J trimming: 7 bases; junction bases outside the gene matches: 12. Germline lookup yields CDR1 SGHNT and CDR2 YYREEE (reference sequence). This CDR3 contains 16 residues. The CDR3: CASSLPPGQTNSPLHF. As DNA, the CDR3 is TGTGCCAGCAGTCTCCCGCCGGGACAGACGAATTCACCCCTCCACTTT.

This chain connects TRBV10-3 to TRBJ2-1; 9 nucleotides match TRBD2. V shed 7 bases and J 7 bases; nucleotides not matched to a gene: 11. CDR3 length: 15 amino acids. Germline V gene sequence: CDR1 ENHRY, CDR2 SYGVKD. CDR3 loop: CAITAAAGGRNEQFF. The CDR3 region has the DNA TGTGCCATCACCGCGGCGGCGGGGGGGCGTAATGAGCAGTTCTTC.

This rearrangement joins TRBV5-1 to TRBJ2-7; D may be TRBD1 (6 bases). The CDR3 is 13 amino acids. V was trimmed by 4 bases and J by 3 bases, leaving 11 bases between them. CDR1 and CDR2 (germline): SGHRS, YFSETQ. CDR3 protein: CASSPPDSYEQYF. CDR3 nucleotide sequence: TGCGCCAGCAGCCCACCGGACAGCTACGAGCAGTACTTC. Variable domain in full (rest from reference TRBV5-1 and TRBJ2-7): KAGVTQTPRYLIKTRGQQVTLSCSPISGHRSVSWYQQTPGQGLQFLFEYFSETQRNKGNFPGRFSGRQFSNSRSEMNVSTLELGDSALYLCASSPPDSYEQYFGPGTRLTVT.

This clone was counted a single time. The chain combines TRBV19 with TRBJ2-2; 7 bases are shared with TRBD1. With 4 bases clipped from V and 9 bases from J, the junction kept 14 bases outside the gene matches. This CDR3 has 16 residues. From germline, CDR1 is LNHDA and CDR2 SQIVND (reference sequence). The CDR3 DNA sequence: TGTGCCAGTAGTACCCTCGTAAGGGGGCAGGAGAGGGAGCTGTTTTTT. It encodes CASSTLVRGQERELFF.

This clone was detected a few times. The chain joins TRBV6-5 to TRBJ1-2; TRBD1 matches 8 bases. Per the germline V gene, CDR1 is MNHEY and CDR2 is SVGAGI. This CDR3 has 14 amino acids. The J segment lost 2 bases and the V segment lost 9 bases, leaving 8 bases of the junction unmatched. The CDR3 protein is CASAAQGGNYGYTF. The CDR3 DNA reads as TGTGCCAGTGCCGCACAGGGGGGGAACTATGGCTACACCTTC.

The chain recombines TRBV6-4 with TRBJ1-5, with 7 bases lining up with TRBD1. CDR3 length: 17 residues. Germline CDR1 and CDR2: MRHNA and SNTAGT. V was clipped by 4 bases and J by 0 bases; unmatched bases: 9. For the CDR3, the DNA is TGTGCCAGCAGTGGGTCCCGACAGGGCCCTAGCAATCAGCCCCAGCATTTT. Its translation is CASSGSRQGPSNQPQHF.